This T cell receptor beta chain appears in the sequencing data of a study of patients and donors after allogeneic stem cell transplantation. CDR1 is SGHRS, CDR2 YFSETQ, per germline. V was shortened by 4 bases and J by 4 bases, with 15 bases between the two germline ends. CDR3 length equals 15 residues. TCRdb used MiXCR to reprocess the RT-PCR reads, holding one entry per CDR3 protein. The table includes under 170,000 distinct CDR3 sequences, about 40% detected once. Material: blood, either unsorted or a sorted T cell fraction (not recorded which). The source is a human donor who was either an allogeneic HSCT recipient or a stem cell or donor lymphocyte infusion donor (not recorded which). It is not recorded whose cells these are; they may come from a transplant donor. J is TRBJ1-3 and V is TRBV5-1; no clear D gene. The CDR3 DNA reads as TGCGCCAGCAGCCGGACCGCCCGTTTGGGAAACACCATATATTTT. Residues: CASSRTARLGNTIYF. Looking up the rest from reference TRBV5-1 and TRBJ1-3 gives the full variable domain: KAGVTQTPRYLIKTRGQQVTLSCSPISGHRSVSWYQQTPGQGLQFLFEYFSETQRNKGNFPGRFSGRQFSNSRSEMNVSTLELGDSALYLCASSRTARLGNTIYFGEGSWLTVV.